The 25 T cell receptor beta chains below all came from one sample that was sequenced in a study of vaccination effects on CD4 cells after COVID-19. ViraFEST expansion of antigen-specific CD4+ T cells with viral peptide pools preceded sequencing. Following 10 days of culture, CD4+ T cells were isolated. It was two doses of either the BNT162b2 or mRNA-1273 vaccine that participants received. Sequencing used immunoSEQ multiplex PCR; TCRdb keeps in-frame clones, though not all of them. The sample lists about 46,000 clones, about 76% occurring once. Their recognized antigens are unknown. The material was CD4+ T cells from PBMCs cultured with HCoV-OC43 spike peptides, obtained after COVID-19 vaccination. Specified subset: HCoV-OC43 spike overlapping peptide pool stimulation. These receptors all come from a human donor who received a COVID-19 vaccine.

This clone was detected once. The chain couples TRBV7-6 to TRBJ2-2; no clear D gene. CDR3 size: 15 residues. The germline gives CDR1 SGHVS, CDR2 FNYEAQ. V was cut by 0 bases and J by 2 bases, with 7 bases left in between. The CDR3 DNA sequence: TGTGCCAGCAGCTTAGCGACGGCCAACACCGGGGAGCTGTTTTTT. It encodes CASSLATANTGELFF.

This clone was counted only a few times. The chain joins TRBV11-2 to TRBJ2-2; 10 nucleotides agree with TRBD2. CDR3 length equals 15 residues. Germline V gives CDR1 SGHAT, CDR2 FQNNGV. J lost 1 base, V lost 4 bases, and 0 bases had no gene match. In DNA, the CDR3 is TGTGCCAGCAGCTCTAGCGGGGGGAACACCGGGGAGCTGTTTTTT. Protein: CASSSSGGNTGELFF. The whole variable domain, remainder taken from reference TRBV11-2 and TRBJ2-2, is EAGVAQSPRYKIIEKRQSVAFWCNPISGHATLYWYQQILGQGPKLLIQFQNNGVVDDSQLPKDRFSAERLKGVDSTLKIQPAKLEDSAVYLCASSSSGGNTGELFFGEGSRLTVL.

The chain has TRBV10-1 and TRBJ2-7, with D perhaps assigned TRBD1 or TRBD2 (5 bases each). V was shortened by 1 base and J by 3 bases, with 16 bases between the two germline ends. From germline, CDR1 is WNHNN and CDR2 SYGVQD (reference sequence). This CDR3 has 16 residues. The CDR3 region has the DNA TGCGCCAGCAGTGAGTTGAAACCGGGACGGAACTACGAGCAGTACTTC. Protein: CASSELKPGRNYEQYF.

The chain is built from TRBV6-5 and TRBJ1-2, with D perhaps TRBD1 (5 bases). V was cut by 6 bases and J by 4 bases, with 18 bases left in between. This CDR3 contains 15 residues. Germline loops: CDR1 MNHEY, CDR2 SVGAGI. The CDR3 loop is CASSRGRDPLYGYTF. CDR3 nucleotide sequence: TGTGCCAGCAGCCGAGGTCGGGACCCCCTCTATGGCTACACCTTC.

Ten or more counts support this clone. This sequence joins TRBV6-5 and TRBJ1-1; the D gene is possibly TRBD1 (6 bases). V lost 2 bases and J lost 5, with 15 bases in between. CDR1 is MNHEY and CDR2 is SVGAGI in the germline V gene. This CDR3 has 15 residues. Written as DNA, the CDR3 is TGTGCCAGCAGTTACAAGGGACAAGGTATGACTGAAGCTTTCTTT. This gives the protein CASSYKGQGMTEAFF.

CDR3 DNA: TGTGCCAGCACTCTTATAGGGGGCGGGGACGGGAGGACCGGGGAGCTGTTTTTT. Encoded protein: CASTLIGGGDGRTGELFF. The chain is built from TRBV2 and TRBJ2-2; perhaps D is TRBD1 or TRBD2 (7 bases each). The V end lost 7 bases, the J end lost 5 bases, and 26 bases lay between the germline ends. The CDR3 contains 18 residues. Per the germline V gene, CDR1 is SNHLY and CDR2 is FYNNEI.

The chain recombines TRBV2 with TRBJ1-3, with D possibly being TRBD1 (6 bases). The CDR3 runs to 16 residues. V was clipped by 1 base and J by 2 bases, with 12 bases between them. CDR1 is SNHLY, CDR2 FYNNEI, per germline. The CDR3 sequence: CASSEERGWTGNTIYF. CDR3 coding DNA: TGTGCCAGCAGTGAAGAGAGGGGGTGGACTGGAAACACCATATATTTT.

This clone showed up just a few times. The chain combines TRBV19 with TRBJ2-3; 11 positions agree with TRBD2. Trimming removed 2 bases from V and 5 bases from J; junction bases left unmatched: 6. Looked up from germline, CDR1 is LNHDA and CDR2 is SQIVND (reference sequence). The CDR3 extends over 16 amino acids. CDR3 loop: CASSISLAGGGDTQYF. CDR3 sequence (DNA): TGTGCCAGTAGTATATCCTTAGCGGGAGGGGGAGATACGCAGTATTTT.

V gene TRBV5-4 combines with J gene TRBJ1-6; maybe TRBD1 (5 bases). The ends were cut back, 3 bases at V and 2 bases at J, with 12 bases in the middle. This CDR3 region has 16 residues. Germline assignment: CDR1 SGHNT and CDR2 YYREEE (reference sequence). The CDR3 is CASSSRGDPYNSPLHF. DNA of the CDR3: TGTGCCAGCAGCTCACGAGGGGACCCCTATAATTCACCCCTCCACTTT.

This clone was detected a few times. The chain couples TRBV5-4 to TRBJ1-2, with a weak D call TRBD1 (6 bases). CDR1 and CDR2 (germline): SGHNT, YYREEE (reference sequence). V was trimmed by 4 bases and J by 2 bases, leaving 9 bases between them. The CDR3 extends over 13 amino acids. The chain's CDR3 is CASSIQGNYGYTF. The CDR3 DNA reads TGTGCCAGCAGCATACAGGGCAACTATGGCTACACCTTC.

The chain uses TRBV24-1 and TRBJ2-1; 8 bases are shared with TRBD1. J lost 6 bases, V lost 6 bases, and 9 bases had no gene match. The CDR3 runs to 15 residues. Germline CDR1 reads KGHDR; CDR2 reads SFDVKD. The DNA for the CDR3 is TGTGCCACCAGTCCCCCGGACAGGGCCGCCAATGAGCAGTTCTTC. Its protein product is CATSPPDRAANEQFF.

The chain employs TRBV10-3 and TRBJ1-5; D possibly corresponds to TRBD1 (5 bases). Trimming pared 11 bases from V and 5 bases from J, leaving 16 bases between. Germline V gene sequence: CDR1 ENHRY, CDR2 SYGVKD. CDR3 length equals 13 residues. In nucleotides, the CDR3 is TGTGCCGCGACAGATAATCTTGATCAGCCCCAGCATTTT. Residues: CAATDNLDQPQHF.

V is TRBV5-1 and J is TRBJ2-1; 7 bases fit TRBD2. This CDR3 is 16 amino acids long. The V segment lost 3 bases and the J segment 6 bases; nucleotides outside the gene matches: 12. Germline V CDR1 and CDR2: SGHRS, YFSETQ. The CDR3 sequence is CASSSMTMGGGNEQFF. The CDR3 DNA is TGCGCCAGCAGCTCGATGACAATGGGGGGGGGCAATGAGCAGTTCTTC. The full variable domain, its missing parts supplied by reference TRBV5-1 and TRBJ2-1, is KAGVTQTPRYLIKTRGQQVTLSCSPISGHRSVSWYQQTPGQGLQFLFEYFSETQRNKGNFPGRFSGRQFSNSRSEMNVSTLELGDSALYLCASSSMTMGGGNEQFFGPGTRLTVL.

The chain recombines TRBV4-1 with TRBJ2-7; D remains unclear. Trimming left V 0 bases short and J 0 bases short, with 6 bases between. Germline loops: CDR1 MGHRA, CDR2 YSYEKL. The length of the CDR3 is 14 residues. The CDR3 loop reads CASSQDLVSYEQYF. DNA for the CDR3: TGCGCCAGCAGCCAAGATCTGGTCTCCTACGAGCAGTACTTC.

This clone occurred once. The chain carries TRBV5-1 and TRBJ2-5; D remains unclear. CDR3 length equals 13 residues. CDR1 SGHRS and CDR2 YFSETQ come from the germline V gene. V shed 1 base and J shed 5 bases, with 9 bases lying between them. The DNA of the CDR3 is TGCGCCAGCAGCTTGTACGGGTCGGAGACCCAGTACTTC. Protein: CASSLYGSETQYF.

The chain's CDR3 is CASSPGGAWTEAFF. The CDR3 coding sequence is TGTGCCAGCTCACCCGGGGGCGCATGGACTGAAGCTTTCTTT. The rearrangement links TRBV18 to TRBJ1-1, with D possibly matching TRBD1 (6 bases). CDR3 length: 14 residues. Per germline, CDR1 KGHSH and CDR2 LQKENI. Deletions cut 3 bases from V and 5 bases from J, with 13 bases between. Together with reference TRBV18 and TRBJ1-1, the CDR3 gives the full variable domain: NAGVMQNPRHLVRRRGQEARLRCSPMKGHSHVYWYRQLPEEGLKFMVYLQKENIIDESGMPKERFSAEFPKEGPSILRIQQVVRGDSAAYFCASSPGGAWTEAFFGQGTRLTVV.

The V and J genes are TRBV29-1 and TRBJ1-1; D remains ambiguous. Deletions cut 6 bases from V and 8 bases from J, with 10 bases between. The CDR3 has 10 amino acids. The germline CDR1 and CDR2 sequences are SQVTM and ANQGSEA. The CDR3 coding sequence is TGCAGCGTGAGGGCCGCCGAAGCTTTCTTT. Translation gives CSVRAAEAFF.

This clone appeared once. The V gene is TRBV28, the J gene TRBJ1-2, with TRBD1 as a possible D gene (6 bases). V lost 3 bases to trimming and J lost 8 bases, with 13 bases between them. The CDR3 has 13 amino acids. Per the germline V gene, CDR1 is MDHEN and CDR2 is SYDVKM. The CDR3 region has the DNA TGTGCCAGCAGTTTTAACAGGGAGGGAGGCTACACCTTC. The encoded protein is CASSFNREGGYTF.

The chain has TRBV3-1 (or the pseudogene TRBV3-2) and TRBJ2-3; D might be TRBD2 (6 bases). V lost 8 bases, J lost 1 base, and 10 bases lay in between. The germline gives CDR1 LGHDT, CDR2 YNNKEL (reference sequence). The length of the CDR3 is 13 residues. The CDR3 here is CASRASGTDTQYF. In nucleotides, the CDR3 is TGTGCCAGCCGAGCTAGCGGCACAGATACGCAGTATTTT.

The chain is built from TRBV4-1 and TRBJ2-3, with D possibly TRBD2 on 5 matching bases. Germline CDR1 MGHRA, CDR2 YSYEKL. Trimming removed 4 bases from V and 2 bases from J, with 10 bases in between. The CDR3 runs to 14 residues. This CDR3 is CASSLGKTTDTQYF. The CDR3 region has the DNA TGCGCCAGCAGCCTCGGGAAGACCACAGATACGCAGTATTTT.

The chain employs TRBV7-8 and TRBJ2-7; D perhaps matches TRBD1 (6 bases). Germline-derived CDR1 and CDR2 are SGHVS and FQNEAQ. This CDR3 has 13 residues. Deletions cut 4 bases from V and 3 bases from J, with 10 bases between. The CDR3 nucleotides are TGTGCCAGCAGCTCGGACAGACTCTACGAGCAGTACTTC. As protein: CASSSDRLYEQYF.

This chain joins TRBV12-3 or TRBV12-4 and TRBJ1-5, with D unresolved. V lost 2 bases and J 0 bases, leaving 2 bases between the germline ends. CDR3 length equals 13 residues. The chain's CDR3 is CASSLTSNQPQHF. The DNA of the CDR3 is TGTGCCAGCAGTTTAACTAGCAATCAGCCCCAGCATTTT.

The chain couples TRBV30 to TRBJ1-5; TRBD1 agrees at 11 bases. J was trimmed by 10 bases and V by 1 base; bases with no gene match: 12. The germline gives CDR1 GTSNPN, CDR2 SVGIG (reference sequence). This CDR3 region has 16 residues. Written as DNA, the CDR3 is TGTGCCTGGAGTGATCCCCTGGACAGGGGGCCGGGACCCCAGCATTTT. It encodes CAWSDPLDRGPGPQHF.

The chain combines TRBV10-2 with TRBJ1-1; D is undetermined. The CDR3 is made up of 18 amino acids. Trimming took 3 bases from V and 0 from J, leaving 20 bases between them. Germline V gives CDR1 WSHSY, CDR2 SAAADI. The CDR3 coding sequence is TGCGCCAGCAGTGACCCAGTACAGTCTGAGTACATGAACACTGAAGCTTTCTTT. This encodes CASSDPVQSEYMNTEAFF.

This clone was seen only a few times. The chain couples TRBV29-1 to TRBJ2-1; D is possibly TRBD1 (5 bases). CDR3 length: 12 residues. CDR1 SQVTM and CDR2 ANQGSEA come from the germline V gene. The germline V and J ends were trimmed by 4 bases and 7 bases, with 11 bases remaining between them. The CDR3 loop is CSVGPAGNEQFF. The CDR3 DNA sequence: TGCAGCGTTGGCCCGGCAGGGAATGAGCAGTTCTTC.